This entry describes one T cell receptor (beta chain). Germline V gene data show CDR1 as SQVTM and CDR2 as ANQGSEA. V gave up 7 bases and J gave up 5 bases; unmatched junction bases: 10. The CDR3 is 14 amino acids. As originally analysed: Estimation of nucleated cell counts was performed using reference gene primer amplification. Only in-frame clones appear in the TCRdb table, and some are missing; sequencing was by immunoSEQ multiplex PCR. That table furnishes V, J and clone size, whereas the DNA furnished D and trimming. Of over 55,000 clones in the sample, roughly 85% are singletons; the top ten hold around 20%. The record originates from a study of blood T cell repertoires in COVID-19. Study-level information: COVID-19 samples, acute and convalescent, were from the United States, Italy and Spain. T cells, B-cell-depleted T cells, or PBMCs supplied cDNA or gDNA.

The source material was peripheral blood. The V call is TRBV29-1, the J call TRBJ2-2; 7 bases agree with TRBD2. The sequence was obtained from a woman older than 75 with acute or convalescent COVID-19. CDR3 residues: CSALGQGGTGELFF. The DNA for the CDR3 is TGCAGCGCCCTTGGGCAGGGAGGGACCGGGGAGCTGTTTTTT.